The 25 T cell receptor beta chains below were found in one sample sequenced in a study of human T cells and chemical hapten exposure. The sample's time point: pre-sensitization, week 0. As to treatment: therapeutic diphenylcyclopropenone sensitization with weekly scalp DPC. TCRdb called the RACE reads again in MiXCR, with one record for every CDR3 protein. The sample has 85,000 to 120,000 distinct CDR3 sequences; roughly 12% are singletons. The sample here was whole blood, taken in connection with sensitization to the hapten diphenylcyclopropenone (DPC). The receptors stem from a woman aged 45-65 years with alopecia areata. Some clones in this sample may be carry-over from other donors' samples.

This clonotype was seen many times. The V and J genes are TRBV2 and TRBJ2-2; 9 positions match TRBD2. V shed 6 bases, J shed 2 bases, and the junction held 7 bases outside the gene matches. Germline loops: CDR1 SNHLY, CDR2 FYNNEI. The CDR3 runs to 16 residues. CDR3 bases: TGTGCCAGCAGGGCCCAGGGACTAGCTAACACCGGGGAGCTGTTTTTT. It codes for CASRAQGLANTGELFF.

This clonotype was seen many times. The chain employs TRBV6-6 and TRBJ2-4; D remains unclear. With 2 bases removed from V and 6 bases from J, the gap between germline ends came to 5 bases. Germline V gives CDR1 MNHNY, CDR2 SVGAGI (reference sequence). The CDR3 runs 12 residues. The CDR3 loop is CASSYDPNIQYF. CDR3 sequence (DNA): TGTGCCAGCAGTTACGACCCAAACATTCAGTACTTC.

This clonotype was found many times. The rearrangement uses TRBV5-4 and TRBJ2-5; TRBD1 matches at 8 bases. Germline lookup yields CDR1 SGHNT and CDR2 YYREEE (reference sequence). The CDR3 is made up of 15 amino acids. V was pared by 2 bases and J by 5 bases, with 8 bases of the junction left unmatched. The CDR3 here is CASSLGNRGAETQYF. For the CDR3, the DNA is TGTGCCAGCAGCTTAGGGAACAGGGGGGCCGAGACCCAGTACTTC.

Ten or more counts support this clonotype. V and J are TRBV18 and TRBJ2-3; D might be TRBD1 or TRBD2, each matching 5 bases. Trimming left V 4 bases short and J 2 bases short, with 16 bases between. The CDR3 consists of 16 residues. Per the germline V gene, CDR1 is KGHSH and CDR2 is LQKENI. This CDR3 is CASSLLFGGYTDTQYF. The CDR3, as DNA: TGTGCCAGCTCACTCCTCTTTGGGGGTTACACAGATACGCAGTATTTT.

Remarks on this clonotype: Because the CDR3's place on the DNA is in doubt, the DNA is left out and the CDR3 is given as listed by TCRdb. The chain recombines TRBV7-6 with TRBJ1-1. The CDR3 region is 14 residues in length, termini included. Per germline, CDR1 SGHVS and CDR2 FNYEAQ. The CDR3 protein is CASSDVGEGTFSFF.

This chain joins TRBV14 and TRBJ2-3; D may correspond to TRBD1 or TRBD2 (5 bases each). The V end was cut by 2 bases, the J end by 5 bases, with 8 bases between. Germline V gene sequence: CDR1 SGHDN, CDR2 FVKESK. The CDR3 extends over 13 amino acids. In DNA, the CDR3 is TGTGCCAGCAGCCAACGGGGCGTAGATACGCAGTATTTT. Amino acids: CASSQRGVDTQYF.

Only a few counts were recorded for this clonotype. The V gene is TRBV29-1, the J gene TRBJ2-5; D uncertain. The CDR3 length is 12 residues. Germline CDR1 and CDR2: SQVTM and ANQGSEA. V gave up 4 bases and J gave up 4 bases, with 10 bases separating them. The CDR3: CSVGVFGETQYF. CDR3 sequence (DNA): TGCAGCGTTGGGGTTTTTGGAGAGACCCAGTACTTC.

This clonotype occurred a few times. This chain connects TRBV29-1 to TRBJ1-1; D gene unclear. This CDR3 contains 13 residues. CDR1 is SQVTM and CDR2 is ANQGSEA in the germline V gene. Trimming cost V 4 bases and J 4 bases, with 13 bases left between them. The CDR3 loop reads CSVGKGPGTEAFF. The CDR3 nucleotides read TGCAGCGTTGGTAAGGGTCCGGGCACTGAAGCTTTCTTT.

This clonotype was observed at least ten times. CDR3 nucleotides: TGCAGCGTTGCTTGGGGGTTAGAGACCCAGTACTTC. This gives the protein CSVAWGLETQYF. The chain has TRBV29-1 and TRBJ2-5; D possibly uses TRBD1 or TRBD2 (5 bases each). Trimming removed 4 bases from V and 4 bases from J, with 10 bases in between. Germline V gene lookup returns CDR1 SQVTM and CDR2 ANQGSEA. The CDR3 is 12 amino acids.

The genes are TRBV6-2 or TRBV6-3 and TRBJ1-4, with a weak D call TRBD1 (5 bases). There are 15 residues in the CDR3. From germline, CDR1 is MNHEY and CDR2 SVGEGT. Trimming removed 2 bases from V and 0 bases from J, with 7 bases in between. CDR3 coding DNA: TGTGCCAGCAGTTACCGGACACCAACTAATGAAAAACTGTTTTTT. It is translated as CASSYRTPTNEKLFF.

This clonotype was seen a few times. The CDR3 DNA follows: TGTGCCAGCAGCCCAAGCCGCGTTAATGAAAAACTGTTTTTT. It specifies CASSPSRVNEKLFF. This sequence joins TRBV27 and TRBJ1-4, with D hard to call. Germline CDR1 is MNHEY and CDR2 is SMNVEV (reference sequence). Deletions cut 6 bases from V and 4 bases from J, with 12 bases between. The CDR3 is made up of 14 amino acids.

The DNA of the CDR3 is TGCAGTGCTAGAGATCCGTACTCTGGGGCCAACGTCCTGACTTTC. It translates to CSARDPYSGANVLTF. This chain uses TRBV20-1 with TRBJ2-6; D call uncertain. The germline gives CDR1 DFQATT, CDR2 SNEGSKA (reference sequence). Trimming removed 0 bases from V and 0 bases from J, with 6 bases in between. This CDR3 spans 15 amino acids.

This clonotype has a count of ten or more. The chain links TRBV12-3 or TRBV12-4 to TRBJ2-5, with TRBD1 as a possible D gene (6 bases). The CDR3 covers 14 residues. The V end lost 6 bases, the J end lost 1 base, and 12 bases lay between the germline ends. CDR3 DNA sequence: TGTGCCAGCAGCCCCCTAGGGGGCCAAGAGACCCAGTACTTC. Amino acids: CASSPLGGQETQYF.

V usage is TRBV4-1 and J usage is TRBJ2-3; D is unresolved. Germline CDR1 MGHRA, CDR2 YSYEKL. Trimming stripped 1 base from V and 2 bases from J, with 10 bases between. This CDR3 has 15 residues. CDR3 residues: CASSQARLSTDTQYF. The CDR3 DNA reads as TGCGCCAGCAGCCAAGCGCGACTTTCCACAGATACGCAGTATTTT.

The chain carries TRBV27 and TRBJ2-1; maybe TRBD1 (5 bases). Germline V CDR1 and CDR2: MNHEY, SMNVEV (reference sequence). This CDR3 spans 16 amino acids. V dropped 5 bases and J dropped 4 bases, with 18 bases sitting between them. CDR3 nucleotide sequence: TGTGCCAGCAGTCAGGTGTGGGGCCGTCAGTACAATGAGCAGTTCTTC. This gives the protein CASSQVWGRQYNEQFF.

The rearrangement joins TRBV3-1 to TRBJ2-1; D is unresolved. The ends were cut back, 3 bases at V and 14 bases at J, with 17 bases in the middle. This CDR3 contains 13 residues. Germline CDR1 is LGHDT and CDR2 is YNNKEL (reference sequence). CDR3 sequence reads: CASSQSSSPRKFF. CDR3 nucleotide sequence: TGTGCCAGCAGCCAGTCTTCCTCCCCCCGGAAGTTCTTC.

This chain joins TRBV29-1 and TRBJ1-5, with a weak D call TRBD1 (5 bases). V gave up 5 bases and J gave up 5 bases, with 13 bases separating them. Germline V gives CDR1 SQVTM, CDR2 ANQGSEA. The CDR3 is 13 residues long. Written as DNA, the CDR3 is TGCAGCGTTTGCCAGGGAGGGGATCAGCCCCAGCATTTT. It specifies CSVCQGGDQPQHF.

The V and J genes are TRBV4-2 and TRBJ1-3; the match to TRBD1 covers 8 bases. The germline gives CDR1 LGHNA, CDR2 YNFKEQ. The CDR3 runs 17 residues. J gave up 3 bases and V 1 base, and 8 bases lay outside the gene matches. The CDR3 region has the DNA TGTGCCAGCAGCCAAGGGACAGGGCGAAGGGATGGAAACACCATATATTTT. Its protein product is CASSQGTGRRDGNTIYF.

This clonotype was seen a few times. The chain uses TRBV12-3 or TRBV12-4 and TRBJ2-1, with 8 bases lining up with TRBD2. The ends lost 6 bases at V and 6 bases at J; junction bases unmatched: 13. This CDR3 is 16 amino acids long. The DNA of the CDR3 is TGTGCCAGCAGGAGGAACTTGGGACTAGGGTCCAATGAGCAGTTCTTC. Its protein product is CASRRNLGLGSNEQFF.

In its sample, this clonotype was seen a few times. V gene TRBV12-3 or TRBV12-4 combines with J gene TRBJ2-1, with D possibly TRBD2 on 5 matching bases. The CDR3 is 12 residues long. Trimming stripped 7 bases from V and 8 bases from J, with 12 bases between. The CDR3 DNA is TGTGCCAGCACGCGTTCTAGCCATGAGCAGTTCTTC. Translated: CASTRSSHEQFF.

This chain joins TRBV7-7 and TRBJ2-5; a possible D gene is TRBD2 (5 bases). The CDR3 has 15 residues. Germline V gene sequence: CDR1 SSHAT, CDR2 FNYEAQ (reference sequence). With 5 bases removed from V and 0 bases from J, the gap between germline ends came to 13 bases. The CDR3 DNA is TGTGCCAGCAGCCCCGGAGGCACACACCAAGAGACCCAGTACTTC. It specifies CASSPGGTHQETQYF.

J is TRBJ2-5 and V is TRBV2; unclear D gene. The germline CDR1 and CDR2 sequences are SNHLY and FYNNEI. The V end lost 3 bases, the J end lost 5 bases, and 16 bases lay between the germline ends. The CDR3 spans 15 residues. In nucleotides, the CDR3 is TGTGCCAGCAGTGAGAATACAGAGCTCGAGGAGACCCAGTACTTC. Amino acids: CASSENTELEETQYF.

The chain joins TRBV9 to TRBJ2-3; TRBD2 might be the D (6 bases). Trimming cost V 2 bases and J 2 bases, with 12 bases left between them. This CDR3 contains 15 residues. CDR1 SGDLS and CDR2 YYNGEE come from the germline V gene. The CDR3 nucleotides read TGTGCCAGCAGCGTTCGCGGGGATCTCACAGATACGCAGTATTTT. It yields the protein CASSVRGDLTDTQYF.

In this sample, this clonotype turned up a few times. The chain carries TRBV12-3 or TRBV12-4 and TRBJ1-2; D possibly corresponds to TRBD1 (6 bases). Deletions cut 3 bases from V and 3 bases from J, with 11 bases between. The CDR3 consists of 14 residues. The CDR3 loop is CASSLGGIDYGYTF. In DNA form, the CDR3 reads TGTGCCAGCAGTTTGGGGGGCATCGACTATGGCTACACCTTC.

This clonotype was seen a few times. The chain uses TRBV9 and TRBJ2-3; the match to TRBD1 covers 9 bases. With 4 bases clipped from V and 4 bases from J, the junction kept 7 bases outside the gene matches. CDR3 size: 15 residues. CDR1 SGDLS and CDR2 YYNGEE come from the germline V gene. CDR3 residues: CASSPTGGFADTQYF. Written as DNA, the CDR3 is TGTGCCAGCAGCCCGACAGGGGGTTTTGCAGATACGCAGTATTTT.